Described below is a single TCR beta chain sequence and its context. This CDR3 comprises 17 residues. The V gene's germline CDR1 is MNHEY and CDR2 SVGEGT. The V gene end was trimmed by 0 bases and the J gene end by 0 bases; junction bases not matched to a gene: 6. Sequencing was performed with immunoSEQ multiplex PCR; in TCRdb, only in-frame clones are kept and a portion is missing. The sample yields roughly 100,000 clones, approximately 84% seen once. This specimen comes from a study of blood T cell repertoires in COVID-19. Input material: peripheral blood. The genes are TRBV6-2 or TRBV6-3 and TRBJ2-5; 8 nucleotides align to TRBD2. The receptor comes from a human donor in a cohort sampled during active COVID-19. CDR3 DNA sequence: TGTGCCAGCAGTTACTCTACCCGTAGCGGGGACCAAGAGACCCAGTACTTC. This codes for CASSYSTRSGDQETQYF.